This T cell receptor beta chain comes out of a study of OX40 agonist ivuxolimab in advanced cancers. This clone was seen more than once but under ten times. The CDR3 covers 16 residues. Trimming removed 0 bases from V and 3 bases from J, with 15 bases in between. Looked up from germline, CDR1 is LGHNA and CDR2 is YSLEER. The protocol was immunoSEQ multiplex PCR, while the TCRdb copy is restricted to in-frame clones and leaves out a portion. The sample carries roughly 97,000 clones, roughly 90% recorded once. The chain employs TRBV4-3 and TRBJ2-7; D perhaps matches TRBD1 (5 bases). The material was CD4+ or CD8+ T cells sorted from blood, obtained in a trial of the OX40 agonist ivuxolimab. This clonotype originated in an adult with an advanced solid tumor such as melanoma, head and neck, liver or kidney cancer. The CDR3 spells CASSQDPQGSGYEQYF. The CDR3 DNA reads as TGCGCCAGCAGCCAAGATCCCCAGGGAAGTGGCTACGAGCAGTACTTC.